This record concerns one T cell receptor beta chain sequence. The sample originates from a study of OX40 agonist ivuxolimab in advanced cancers. The germline CDR1 and CDR2 sequences are SGHAT and FQNNGV. Trimming took off 0 bases at V and 1 base at J, with 9 bases between the two ends. The CDR3 runs to 16 residues. Generated by immunoSEQ multiplex PCR, the TCRdb table keeps only in-frame clones and is missing some. The sample lists 20,000 to 25,000 clones, approximately 83% occurring once. The receptor was derived from an adult with an advanced solid tumor such as melanoma, head and neck, liver or kidney cancer. The specimen comprised CD4+ or CD8+ T cells sorted from blood, sampled in a trial of the OX40 agonist ivuxolimab. This chain links TRBV11-2 with TRBJ2-2; D gene unclear. DNA for the CDR3: TGTGCCAGCAGCTTAGAGTCGTGGGAGAACACCGGGGAGCTGTTTTTT. Amino acids: CASSLESWENTGELFF.